This record covers a single T cell receptor (beta chain). This table comes from immunoSEQ multiplex PCR, and its TCRdb copy is limited to in-frame clones, with some not included. The sample yields tens of thousands of clones, 85% to 95% seen once. These data are taken from a study of blood T cell repertoires in COVID-19. Across the study: Donors in the United States, Italy and Spain gave samples during acute or convalescent COVID-19.

The clonotype originates from a human donor in a cohort sampled during active COVID-19. Sequencing was done on a sample of peripheral blood.

The CDR3 is CASSLGNSMNTEAFF. Written as DNA, the CDR3 is TGTGCCAGCAGCTTAGGGAACAGCATGAACACTGAAGCTTTCTTT. The V gene is TRBV11-2, the J gene TRBJ1-1; no definite D call. There are 15 residues in the CDR3. The V gene's germline CDR1 is SGHAT and CDR2 FQNNGV. Between the trimmed V and J ends, which lost 1 base and 0 bases, there was a span of 9 bases.